The next 28 T cell receptor beta chains were all read from a single sample in a study of blood T cell repertoires in COVID-19. Here immunoSEQ multiplex PCR was the method, and the copy in TCRdb shows in-frame clones only, minus some. Among over 130,000 clones listed, roughly 85% were seen once. Input material: peripheral blood. The receptors originated from a man in his fifties with acute or convalescent COVID-19.

The chain combines TRBV5-4 with TRBJ2-7; 9 bases match TRBD2. This CDR3 is built from 14 residues. The V segment lost 4 bases and the J segment 3 bases; nucleotides outside the gene matches: 5. Germline values: CDR1 SGHNT, CDR2 YYREEE (reference sequence). The CDR3 is CASSQGLAYYEQYF. The CDR3, as DNA: TGTGCCAGCAGCCAGGGACTAGCTTACTACGAGCAGTACTTC.

The genes are TRBV18 and TRBJ1-2; 9 bases line up with TRBD1. The CDR3 totals 15 residues. With 3 bases clipped from V and 3 bases from J, the junction kept 5 bases outside the gene matches. Germline loops: CDR1 KGHSH, CDR2 LQKENI. The CDR3 is CASSPVRTGDYGYTF. CDR3 DNA: TGTGCCAGCTCACCCGTCCGGACAGGGGACTATGGCTACACCTTC.

The chain links TRBV11-2 to TRBJ2-6; D uncertain. The CDR3 sequence is 15 residues long. Germline V lookup: CDR1 SGHAT, CDR2 FQNNGV. Trimming took off 1 base at V and 1 base at J, with 5 bases between the two ends. The CDR3 DNA follows: TGTGCCAGCAGCTTAGTCGCGTCTGGGGCCAACGTCCTGACTTTC. Translation gives CASSLVASGANVLTF.

The chain is built from TRBV20-1 and TRBJ1-1, with 7 bases fitting TRBD1. V lost 6 bases to trimming and J lost 11 bases; unmatched junction nucleotides: 9. This CDR3 has 11 residues. CDR1 and CDR2 from the germline V gene are DFQATT and SNEGSKA (reference sequence). CDR3 residues: CSAPRDRVAFF. The CDR3 DNA reads TGCAGTGCCCCGAGAGACAGGGTCGCTTTCTTT.

The J gene is TRBJ2-3, the V gene TRBV6-5, with TRBD2 as a possible D gene (6 bases). This CDR3 has 16 residues. V dropped 4 bases and J dropped 1 base, with 15 bases sitting between them. Per the germline V gene, CDR1 is MNHEY and CDR2 is SVGAGI. The CDR3 loop reads CASSSLAAVGTDTQYF. In nucleotides, the CDR3 is TGTGCCAGCAGTTCTTTAGCGGCCGTAGGCACAGATACGCAGTATTTT.

The gene calls are TRBV19 and TRBJ1-5, with 8 bases fitting TRBD1. Germline V lookup: CDR1 LNHDA, CDR2 SQIVND (reference sequence). The CDR3 loop spans 13 amino acids. The V and J ends lost 8 bases and 4 bases, in that order; junction bases with no gene match: 4. The CDR3, as DNA: TGTGCCAGTGGACAGGGCCCTAATCAGCCCCAGCATTTT. Translation gives CASGQGPNQPQHF.

The chain carries TRBV4-2 and TRBJ2-7; TRBD2 matches at 7 bases. Germline CDR1 reads LGHNA; CDR2 reads YNFKEQ. There are 12 residues in the CDR3. V was clipped by 11 bases and J by 7 bases; unmatched bases: 11. In DNA, the CDR3 is TGTGCCCACGATTATGGGGGGGGAGAGCAGTACTTC. Translated: CAHDYGGGEQYF.

J is TRBJ2-7 and V is TRBV9; unclear D gene. CDR1 is SGDLS and CDR2 is YYNGEE in the germline V gene. V was cut by 0 bases and J by 0 bases, with 10 bases left in between. The CDR3 spans 15 residues. DNA of the CDR3: TGTGCCAGCAGCGTAGGCCCAGGCCTCTCCTACGAGCAGTACTTC. Translated: CASSVGPGLSYEQYF.

The genes are TRBV7-3 and TRBJ2-7, with a possible D match to TRBD1 (6 bases). The ends were cut back, 2 bases at V and 6 bases at J, with 29 bases in the middle. The CDR3 runs 19 residues. Per germline, CDR1 SGHTA and CDR2 FQGTGA. The chain's CDR3 is CASSLSVRRSGTRTFEQYF. The CDR3 DNA is TGTGCCAGCAGCTTATCAGTGAGAAGATCGGGGACAAGGACCTTCGAGCAGTACTTC.

This rearrangement joins TRBV27 to TRBJ2-1, with D tentatively TRBD2 (5 bases). V was cut by 5 bases and J by 3 bases, with 17 bases left in between. The CDR3 spans 16 residues. CDR1 and CDR2 (germline): MNHEY, SMNVEV (reference sequence). For the CDR3, the DNA is TGTGCCAGCAGTCTCCGGGAAGACGTGGTCTACAATGAGCAGTTCTTC. It encodes CASSLREDVVYNEQFF.

This chain links TRBV19 with TRBJ2-7; 11 bases are shared with TRBD1. Trimming removed 5 bases from V and 5 bases from J; junction bases left unmatched: 2. The CDR3 is 13 amino acids. Germline CDR1 LNHDA, CDR2 SQIVND (reference sequence). CDR3 sequence (DNA): TGTGCCAGTAGTGGGGACAGGGGGAACGAGCAGTACTTC. Translating it yields CASSGDRGNEQYF.

J is TRBJ1-2 and V is TRBV27; 7 bases agree with TRBD1. V was pared by 6 bases and J by 4 bases, with 8 bases of the junction left unmatched. The CDR3 runs 14 residues. Germline-derived CDR1 and CDR2 are MNHEY and SMNVEV (reference sequence). The CDR3 bases are TGTGCCAGCAGACCACGTCCAGGGGGCTATGGCTACACCTTC. It yields the protein CASRPRPGGYGYTF.

This chain connects TRBV6-5 to TRBJ2-1, with 10 bases aligning to TRBD1. This CDR3 contains 14 residues. The junction had 8 bases not matched to a gene; V was cut back by 8 bases and J by 7 bases. Germline V gene data show CDR1 as MNHEY and CDR2 as SVGAGI. The CDR3 is CASLEGQGWNEQFF. CDR3 bases: TGTGCCAGCTTGGAGGGACAGGGGTGGAATGAGCAGTTCTTC.

The chain has TRBV6-1 and TRBJ2-1, with a possible D match to TRBD1 (6 bases). Germline V gene data show CDR1 as MNHNS and CDR2 as SASEGT. The CDR3 sequence is 14 residues long. Trimming took off 0 bases at V and 8 bases at J, with 11 bases between the two ends. The CDR3 DNA reads as TGTGCCAGCAGTGAAGCTCCGTGGGGGCATGAGCAGTTCTTC. This translates into CASSEAPWGHEQFF.

The rearrangement joins TRBV29-1 to TRBJ2-7, with 7 bases fitting TRBD2. V lost 3 bases, J lost 2 bases, and 4 bases stayed unmatched. The CDR3 spans 13 residues. CDR1 is SQVTM and CDR2 is ANQGSEA in the germline V gene. CDR3 protein: CSVEAGVTYEQYF. CDR3 nucleotide sequence: TGCAGCGTTGAGGCGGGGGTGACCTACGAGCAGTACTTC.

The chain combines TRBV6-5 with TRBJ1-5; TRBD1 agrees at 8 bases. The V gene end was trimmed by 6 bases and the J gene end by 0 bases; junction bases not matched to a gene: 4. The CDR3 has 15 residues. Germline CDR1 and CDR2: MNHEY and SVGAGI. In nucleotides, the CDR3 is TGTGCCAGCAGAAGACAGGGGAGTAGCAATCAGCCCCAGCATTTT. Translated: CASRRQGSSNQPQHF.

The gene calls are TRBV2 and TRBJ1-6; possible D gene TRBD1, 5 bases. V lost 6 bases and J 10 bases, leaving 13 bases between the germline ends. The CDR3 loop spans 13 amino acids. Germline V gives CDR1 SNHLY, CDR2 FYNNEI. The CDR3 reads CASSTTGSSPLHF. The CDR3 DNA reads TGTGCCAGCAGCACAACAGGATCCTCACCCCTCCACTTT.

The J gene is TRBJ1-5, the V gene TRBV11-2; D is perhaps TRBD1 (6 bases). The V gene lost 4 bases and the J gene lost 2 bases, with 9 bases spanning the gap. Germline CDR1 SGHAT, CDR2 FQNNGV. CDR3 length equals 14 residues. CDR3 DNA sequence: TGTGCCAGCAGCTCCACAGGGCGCAATCAGCCCCAGCATTTT. This translates into CASSSTGRNQPQHF.

The CDR3 DNA sequence: TGCGCCAGCAGCTTATTAGGACTAGCGGGGAGTAATGAGCAGTTCTTC. It is translated as CASSLLGLAGSNEQFF. The chain uses TRBV5-1 and TRBJ2-1; TRBD2 agrees at 12 bases. The germline CDR1 and CDR2 sequences are SGHRS and YFSETQ. The CDR3 runs 16 residues. Trimming at V came to 2 bases and at J to 7 bases, leaving 7 bases not matched to a gene.

The chain combines TRBV7-9 with TRBJ2-5; TRBD1 agrees at 7 bases. The CDR3 extends over 14 amino acids. Losses at the gene ends were 5 bases for V and 5 bases for J; bases not matched to a gene: 8. Germline V gene lookup returns CDR1 SEHNR and CDR2 FQNEAQ (reference sequence). The CDR3, as DNA: TGTGCCAGCAGCGCCGACAGGGTGTGGGAGACCCAGTACTTC. Residues: CASSADRVWETQYF.

CDR3 residues: CASSPGRRATEAFF. The CDR3, as DNA: TGTGCCAGCTCACCTGGGAGGCGGGCAACTGAAGCTTTCTTT. The chain couples TRBV18 to TRBJ1-1; D unclear. The CDR3 totals 14 residues. V shed 3 bases and J shed 5 bases, with 13 bases lying between them. Germline V gene data show CDR1 as KGHSH and CDR2 as LQKENI.

V is TRBV6-1 and J is TRBJ2-7; 8 positions agree with TRBD1. CDR1 is MNHNS and CDR2 is SASEGT in the germline V gene. V lost 2 bases and J lost 5; bases outside the gene matches: 5. The CDR3 is made up of 14 amino acids. DNA of the CDR3: TGTGCCAGCAGTGAACAAGCGGACAGGGACGAGCAGTACTTC. It yields the protein CASSEQADRDEQYF.

A single count supports this clone. Mismatch with germline at one junction end may stem from a read error. The chain is built from TRBV27 and TRBJ1-5; a possible D gene is TRBD1 (5 bases). This CDR3 region has 15 residues. CDR1 is MNHEY, CDR2 SMNVEV, per germline (reference sequence). The CDR3 DNA reads TGTGCCAACAGTTTAGTAAAGGGGAGCAATCAGCCCCAGCATTTT. Its translation is CANSLVKGSNQPQHF.

The genes are TRBV6-2 or TRBV6-3 and TRBJ1-5, with D unclear. Germline CDR1 and CDR2: MNHEY and SVGEGT. With 2 bases removed from V and 5 bases from J, the gap between germline ends came to 10 bases. The CDR3 spans 14 residues. The CDR3 loop is CASSYPGSDQPQHF. CDR3 nucleotide sequence: TGTGCCAGCAGTTACCCGGGGAGCGATCAGCCCCAGCATTTT.

This clone appeared once. This chain joins TRBV6-6 and TRBJ1-1, with D possibly TRBD1 on 6 matching bases. Trimming stripped 8 bases from V and 10 bases from J, with 14 bases between. CDR3 length: 11 residues. CDR1 is MNHNY, CDR2 SVGAGI, per germline (reference sequence). This chain's CDR3 is CASVMAGAAFF. The CDR3 coding sequence is TGTGCCAGCGTTATGGCAGGGGCAGCTTTCTTT.

The chain combines TRBV28 with TRBJ1-1; D might be TRBD1 (6 bases). This CDR3 has 15 amino acids. Per the germline V gene, CDR1 is MDHEN and CDR2 is SYDVKM. Between the trimmed V and J ends, which lost 6 bases and 6 bases, there was a span of 20 bases. CDR3 sequence: CASSSGGAGDAEAFF. In nucleotides, the CDR3 is TGTGCCAGCAGCTCCGGGGGGGCGGGAGACGCTGAAGCTTTCTTT.

The rearrangement links TRBV2 to TRBJ2-2, with TRBD2 matching 10 bases. Germline lookup yields CDR1 SNHLY and CDR2 FYNNEI. This CDR3 has 15 amino acids. V was pared by 4 bases and J by 5 bases, with 4 bases of the junction left unmatched. The CDR3 bases are TGTGCCAGCAGTGCAAGCGGGAGGGTTACCGGGGAGCTGTTTTTT. Protein product: CASSASGRVTGELFF.

The V call is TRBV10-3, the J call TRBJ1-5; 8 positions agree with TRBD1. V lost 10 bases and J lost 1; bases outside the gene matches: 6. The V gene's germline CDR1 is ENHRY and CDR2 SYGVKD. The CDR3 is made up of 14 amino acids. CDR3 DNA: TGTGCCACGACCGACAGGGGAAGCAATCAGCCCCAGCATTTT. This sequence encodes CATTDRGSNQPQHF.